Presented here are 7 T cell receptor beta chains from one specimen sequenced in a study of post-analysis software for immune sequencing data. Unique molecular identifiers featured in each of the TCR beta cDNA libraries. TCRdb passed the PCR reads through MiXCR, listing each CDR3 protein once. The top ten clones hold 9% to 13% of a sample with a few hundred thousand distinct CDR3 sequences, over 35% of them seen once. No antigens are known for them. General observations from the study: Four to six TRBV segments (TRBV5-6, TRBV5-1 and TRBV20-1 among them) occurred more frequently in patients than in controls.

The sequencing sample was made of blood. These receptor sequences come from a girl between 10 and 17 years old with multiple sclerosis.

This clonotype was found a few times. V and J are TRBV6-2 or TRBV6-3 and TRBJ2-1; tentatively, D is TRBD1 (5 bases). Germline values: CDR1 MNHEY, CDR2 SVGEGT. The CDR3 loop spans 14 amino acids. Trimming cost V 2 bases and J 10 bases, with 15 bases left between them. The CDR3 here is CASSYRPGRNEQFF. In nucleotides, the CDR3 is TGTGCCAGCAGTTACCGGCCAGGGCGTAACGAGCAGTTCTTC.

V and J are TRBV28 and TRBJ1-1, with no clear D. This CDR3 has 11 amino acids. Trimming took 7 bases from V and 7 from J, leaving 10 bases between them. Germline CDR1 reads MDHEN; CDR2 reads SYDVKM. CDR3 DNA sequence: TGTGCCAGCAAAGCTACAGATGAAGCTTTCTTT. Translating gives CASKATDEAFF.

CDR3 amino acids: CASSSTDRGEAFF. The CDR3, as DNA: TGCGCCAGCAGCTCAACTGACAGGGGTGAAGCTTTCTTT. The chain joins TRBV5-1 to TRBJ1-1, with 8 bases fitting TRBD1. The germline V gene encodes CDR1 SGHRS and CDR2 YFSETQ. The V and J ends lost 3 bases and 7 bases, in that order; junction bases with no gene match: 5. This CDR3 is built from 13 residues.

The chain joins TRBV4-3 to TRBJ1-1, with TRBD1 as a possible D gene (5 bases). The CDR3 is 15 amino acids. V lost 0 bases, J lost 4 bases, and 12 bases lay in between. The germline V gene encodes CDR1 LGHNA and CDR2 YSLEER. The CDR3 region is CASSQDSLGTTEAFF. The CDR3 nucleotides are TGCGCCAGCAGCCAAGATAGTCTGGGGACCACTGAAGCTTTCTTT.

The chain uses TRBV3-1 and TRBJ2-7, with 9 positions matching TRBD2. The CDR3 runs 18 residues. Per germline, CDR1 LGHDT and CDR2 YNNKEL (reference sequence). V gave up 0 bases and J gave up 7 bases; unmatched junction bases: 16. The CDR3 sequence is CASSQDATPLAGYNEQYF. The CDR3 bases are TGTGCCAGCAGCCAAGACGCAACCCCTCTAGCGGGATACAATGAGCAGTACTTC.

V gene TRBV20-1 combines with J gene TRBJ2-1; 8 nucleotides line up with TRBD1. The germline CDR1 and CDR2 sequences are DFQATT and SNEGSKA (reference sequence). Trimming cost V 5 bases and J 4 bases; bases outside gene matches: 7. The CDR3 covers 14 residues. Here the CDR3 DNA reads TGCAGTGCTCCGGACAGGGAGAGGTACAATGAGCAGTTCTTC. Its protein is CSAPDRERYNEQFF.

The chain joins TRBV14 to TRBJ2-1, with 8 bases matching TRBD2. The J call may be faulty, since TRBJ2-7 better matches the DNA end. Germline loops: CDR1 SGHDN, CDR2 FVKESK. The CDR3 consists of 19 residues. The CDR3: CASSQGYYSGDSSYNEQYF. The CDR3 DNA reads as TGTGCCAGCAGCCAGGGGTATTATAGCGGGGATAGCTCCTACAATGAGCAGTACTTC.